The clone carrying this TCR beta chain was picked up many times. Its target is unknown. The entry originates in a study of T cells in Graves' hyperthyroidism and ophthalmopathy. Overall study findings and caveats: Through a model of 13 V-J features, ophthalmopathy was separated from stable hyperthyroidism. Most thyroid clonotypes expanded above 0.001 appeared in blood too.

Looked up from germline, CDR1 is SNHLY and CDR2 is FYNNEI. The CDR3 runs to 14 residues. V was trimmed by 5 bases and J by 0 bases, leaving 10 bases between them. Using RNA transcripts as the source, TCR beta CDR3 regions were amplified. Primed by the HTBI set, a first-round RT-PCR was run on the TCR CDR3. A single record per CDR3 protein comes from TCRdb applying MiXCR to the multiplex PCR reads. The repertoire holds 400,000 to 500,000 distinct CDR3 sequences, roughly an eighth seen once, with about 5% in the top ten. Input material: blood. This receptor was obtained from a woman under 30 with Graves' hyperthyroidism. The chain couples TRBV2 to TRBJ2-5; TRBD2 might be the D (5 bases). The CDR3 region is CASSPWENQETQYF. The CDR3 coding sequence is TGTGCCAGCAGTCCGTGGGAGAACCAAGAGACCCAGTACTTC.